Sequencing of this T cell receptor beta chain was carried out in a study of T cell changes during pregnancy in multiple sclerosis (dated by TCRdb to the late 2010s). In the study overall: Changes in the T cell repertoire over the course of pregnancy were examined in this study in women with multiple sclerosis.

From the cysteine up to the phenylalanine, the CDR3 has a length of 11 residues. Of the read, only the CDR3 DNA is kept; its 33 bases are in frame from base 1. Sequences ENHRY (CDR1) and SYGVKD (CDR2) are obtained from the germline V gene. The junction carries 12 bases between V and J, which are trimmed by 11 bases and 7 bases respectively. The receptor library was made with the immunoSEQ multiplex PCR assay. Drawn from immuneACCESS, this table holds only the in-frame rearrangements with V and J called that TCRdb kept. Clones are partly lost; checked studies trace under half to an unresolved V gene and leave the rest unexplained. For this sample the table gives tens of thousands of clones, of which approximately 90% were detected only once. Around 1.8% of the sample lies in the top ten. Concerning this clone: This receptor's antigen is unknown. There are no base qualities to consult, and no much larger clone falls within one base.

This clonotype originated in a female donor with multiple sclerosis, enrolled in a pregnancy study. The source material was peripheral blood, sampled after pregnancy. Recombination connected TRBV10-3 to TRBJ2-1; a tentative D call is TRBD2 (5 bases match). The encoded CDR3 is CAASRGNEQFF. The nucleotide sequence is given as TGTGCCGCCTCGAGAGGGAATGAGCAGTTCTTC.